This T cell receptor (beta chain) was obtained from a study of CD8 T cells in Susac syndrome. Overall study results and limits: A relatively small number of individuals underwent TCR sequencing and HLA analysis.

Reverse transcription of roughly 0.45 to 1 ug RNA was performed with random hexamers. immunoSEQ multiplex PCR amplified TCR beta CDR3 across 54 Vbeta, 13 Jbeta. MiXCR, applied by TCRdb to the immunoSEQ multiplex PCR reads, yields one record per CDR3 protein. The table lists about 300,000 distinct CDR3 sequences, about 88% of them singletons. Germline lookup yields CDR1 MDHEN and CDR2 SYDVKM. V was clipped by 5 bases and J by 5 bases; unmatched bases: 2. The CDR3 extends over 13 amino acids. A word on this clonotype: Its target is unknown.

The receptor was derived from a human donor with multiple sclerosis. V gene TRBV28 combines with J gene TRBJ2-7, with 11 bases matching TRBD1. Source material: CD8+ T cells from PBMCs. The CDR3 protein is CASSGQGANEQYF. Written as DNA, the CDR3 is TGTGCCAGCAGTGGACAGGGGGCGAACGAGCAGTACTTC.